A single sample is the source of the 3 T cell receptor beta chains below, sequenced in a study of PD-1 blockade in classical Hodgkin lymphoma (TCRdb year 2020). Library preparation was by the immunoSEQ multiplex PCR assay. TCRdb obtained this table from immuneACCESS and retained in-frame rearrangements with V and J assigned. These tables miss some clones; where compared with another copy, unresolved V genes account for less than half of the shortfall, and the remainder is unexplained. The sample includes some 58,000 clones, with 85% to 90% observed a single time. Approximately 5.4% of the sample comes from the top ten. The sample's time point label, decoded: cycle 2 day 1 (C2D1) of nivolumab. Every trial patient had relapsed after autologous stem cell transplantation, and cohorts A, B and C differed in prior brentuximab vedotin exposure. Sequences were derived from peripheral blood mononuclear cells (PBMCs), sampled before the second cycle of nivolumab. These receptors were collected from a human donor with classical Hodgkin lymphoma.

The rearrangement joins TRBV14 to TRBJ2-7, with 9 bases identical to TRBD1. CDR1 and CDR2 from the germline V gene are SGHDN and FVKESK. The J segment lost 9 bases and the V segment lost 7 bases, leaving 13 bases of the junction unmatched. The CDR3 consists of 14 residues. The CDR3 DNA is TGTGCCAGCACCCGGGACAGGGCTTCAGGCGCGCAGTACTTC. Translating it yields CASTRDRASGAQYF.

This sequence joins TRBV7-9 and TRBJ2-4, with TRBD2 matching over 9 bases. The CDR3 length is 15 residues. The V gene's germline CDR1 is SEHNR and CDR2 FQNEAQ (reference sequence). J lost 5 bases, V lost 5 bases, and 7 bases had no gene match. The CDR3 DNA is TGTGCCAGCAGCCCGGGCGGGGGGGCCGAAAACATTCAGTACTTC. Translated: CASSPGGGAENIQYF.

The V gene is TRBV5-1, the J gene TRBJ2-3; 12 bases fit TRBD1. Germline CDR1 reads SGHRS; CDR2 reads YFSETQ. V trimming: 0 bases; J trimming: 8 bases; junction bases outside the gene matches: 4. The CDR3 spans 15 residues. The CDR3 reads CASSLDVGQGATQYF. For the CDR3, the DNA is TGCGCCAGCAGCTTGGATGTGGGACAGGGGGCTACGCAGTATTTT. The variable domain in full, completed from reference TRBV5-1 and TRBJ2-3, reads KAGVTQTPRYLIKTRGQQVTLSCSPISGHRSVSWYQQTPGQGLQFLFEYFSETQRNKGNFPGRFSGRQFSNSRSEMNVSTLELGDSALYLCASSLDVGQGATQYFGPGTRLTVL.